The entry below describes one TCR beta chain. Measured with immunoSEQ multiplex PCR; TCRdb has only the in-frame clones, and not every one. The profile shows some 100,000 clones, around 90% of them singletons. This record belongs to a study of blood T cell repertoires in COVID-19. This TCR came from a man between 70 and 80 years old with acute or convalescent COVID-19. The sample comprised peripheral blood.

CDR3 loop: CASSDSGRAYNEQFF. The CDR3 DNA sequence: TGCGCCAGCAGTGATTCCGGGAGAGCCTACAATGAGCAGTTCTTC. This chain joins TRBV10-1 and TRBJ2-1; weak D call: TRBD2 (6 bases). This CDR3 has 15 amino acids. The germline V gene has CDR1 WNHNN and CDR2 SYGVQD (reference sequence). V was clipped by 3 bases and J by 2 bases, with 11 bases between them.